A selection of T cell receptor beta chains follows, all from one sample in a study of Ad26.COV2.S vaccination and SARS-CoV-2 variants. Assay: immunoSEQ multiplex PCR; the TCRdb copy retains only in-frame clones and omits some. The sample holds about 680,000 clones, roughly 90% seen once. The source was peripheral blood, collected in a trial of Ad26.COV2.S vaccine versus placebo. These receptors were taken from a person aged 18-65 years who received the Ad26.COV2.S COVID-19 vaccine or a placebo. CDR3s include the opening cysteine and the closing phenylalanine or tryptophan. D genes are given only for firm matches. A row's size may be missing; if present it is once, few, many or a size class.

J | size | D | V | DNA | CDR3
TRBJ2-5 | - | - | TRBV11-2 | TGTGCCAGCAGCTTAGGGGTGAAGGAGACCCAGTACTTC | CASSLGVKETQYF
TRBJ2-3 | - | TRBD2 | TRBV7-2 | TGTGCCAGCAGCTTAGTAGCCACGGGGGGTACAGATACGCAGTATTTT | CASSLVATGGTDTQYF
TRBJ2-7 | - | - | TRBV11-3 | TGTGCCAGCAGCTCCGACTCCGGGACAAGACCTCACGAGCAGTACTTC | CASSSDSGTRPHEQYF
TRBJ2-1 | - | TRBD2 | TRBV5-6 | TGTGCCAGCAGCAAGGGACTAGCGGCCTTAAATGAGCAGTTCTTC | CASSKGLAALNEQFF
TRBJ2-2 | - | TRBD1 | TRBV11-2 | TGTGCCAGCAGCTTAACGGGGACAGGGGTGTTCGGGGAGCTGTTTTTT | CASSLTGTGVFGELFF
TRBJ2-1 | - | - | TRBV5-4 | TGTGCCAGCAGCTTGGATGGAGATCCCTCCTACAATGAGCAGTTCTTC | CASSLDGDPSYNEQFF
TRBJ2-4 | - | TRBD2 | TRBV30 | TGTGCCTGGAGTGTAACTAGCGGGAGAAAAAACATTCAGTACTTC | CAWSVTSGRKNIQYF
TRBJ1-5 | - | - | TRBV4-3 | TGCGCCAGCAGCCAAGGAACGAACGGGCAGCCCCAGCATTTT | CASSQGTNGQPQHF
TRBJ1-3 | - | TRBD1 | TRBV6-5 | TGTGCCAGCAGCTACGACGGACAGGGCAAATCTGCCATATATTTT | CASSYDGQGKSAIYF
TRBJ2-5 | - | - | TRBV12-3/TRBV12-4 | TGTGCCAGCAGTACCCTTTTGGAGACCCAGTACTTC | CASSTLLETQYF
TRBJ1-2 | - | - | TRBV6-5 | TGTGCCAGCAGTAGACCGGCGATGGGGGGCTACACCTTC | CASSRPAMGGYTF
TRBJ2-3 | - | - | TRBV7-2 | TGTGCCAGCAGCTTAGGTGGGGACGCCGCTACGCAGTATTTT | CASSLGGDAATQYF
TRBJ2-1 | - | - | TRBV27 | TGTGCCAGCAGGCCCGGGGACTCCTACAATGAGCAGTTCTTC | CASRPGDSYNEQFF
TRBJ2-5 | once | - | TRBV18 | TGTGCCAGCTCACCACCGGTCTCAGCACAAGAGACCCAGTACTTC | CASSPPVSAQETQYF
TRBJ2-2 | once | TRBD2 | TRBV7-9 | TGTGCCAGCAGCGGCCTAGCGGGAGGAAACACCGGGGAGCTGTTTTTT | CASSGLAGGNTGELFF
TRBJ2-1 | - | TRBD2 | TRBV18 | TGTGCCAGCTCACCGTCCCTGGGACTAGCGGGGGGGGATGAGCAGTTCTTC | CASSPSLGLAGGDEQFF
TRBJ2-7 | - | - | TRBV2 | TGTGCCAGCAGTGATCTATGGAAATACGAGCAGTACTTC | CASSDLWKYEQYF
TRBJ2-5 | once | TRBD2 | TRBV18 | TGTGCCAGCTCACCAATAGCAAGCGGGACGACACAAGAGACCCAGTACTTC | CASSPIASGTTQETQYF
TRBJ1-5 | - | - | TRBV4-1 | TGCGCCAGCAGCCAGGAGGACAGTAGCAATCAGCCCCAGCATTTT | CASSQEDSSNQPQHF
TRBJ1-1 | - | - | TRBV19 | TGTGCCAGTAGTCTGACAGCGAACACTGAAGCTTTCTTT | CASSLTANTEAFF
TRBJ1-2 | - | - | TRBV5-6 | TGTGCCAGCAGCTTGGTAGGCACAGACTATGGCTACACCTTC | CASSLVGTDYGYTF
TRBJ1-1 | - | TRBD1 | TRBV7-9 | TGTGCCAGCAGCTTAGGAGGGGACACGCGGGGACAGGGGAGCGCTGAAGCTTTCTTT | CASSLGGDTRGQGSAEAFF
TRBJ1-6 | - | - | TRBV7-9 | TGTGCCAGCAGCTTAGAACCTTCACCCCTCCACTTT | CASSLEPSPLHF
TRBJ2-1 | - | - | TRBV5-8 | TGTGCCAGCAGCTTTAGCCCGAATGAGCAGTTCTTC | CASSFSPNEQFF
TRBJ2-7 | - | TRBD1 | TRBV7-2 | TGTGCCAGCAGCTTGAGGGACAGGGTCTGGGAGCAGTACTTC | CASSLRDRVWEQYF
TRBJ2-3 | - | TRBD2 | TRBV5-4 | TGTGCCAGCTCGCTGGTGCTAGCGGGGGGGATTACAGATACGCAGTATTTT | CASSLVLAGGITDTQYF